These 15 T cell receptor beta chains share one sample of origin, sequenced in a study of radiation and T cells in renal cell carcinoma. Regarding time point: baseline pretreatment blood. Treatment indicated: 15 Gy SBRT to primary tumor, nephrectomy 4 weeks later. Assay used: immunoSEQ multiplex PCR; TCRdb lists only in-frame clones, some missing. The sample has roughly 120,000 clones, around 84% seen once. This specimen was blood, taken from a patient whose treatment included radiotherapy and nephrectomy. The receptors were sampled from a woman aged 55-70 years with renal cell carcinoma.

This chain links TRBV5-4 with TRBJ2-5; 11 bases agree with TRBD2. The ends lost 2 bases at V and 4 bases at J; junction bases unmatched: 1. The CDR3 totals 14 residues. The germline gives CDR1 SGHNT, CDR2 YYREEE (reference sequence). The CDR3 region has the DNA TGTGCCAGCAGCTTTCTAGCGGGAGGAGAGACCCAGTACTTC. Protein: CASSFLAGGETQYF.

Regarding this clone: Other nucleotide sequences in the sample specify the same CDR3. This chain joins TRBV19 and TRBJ2-1, with 11 bases lining up with TRBD2. Germline V gene lookup returns CDR1 LNHDA and CDR2 SQIVND (reference sequence). The V segment lost 3 bases and the J segment 7 bases; nucleotides outside the gene matches: 5. The CDR3 is made up of 15 amino acids. Here the CDR3 reads CASSIGLAGGNEQFF. CDR3 bases: TGTGCCAGTAGTATCGGCCTAGCGGGGGGAAATGAGCAGTTCTTC.

The chain employs TRBV9 and TRBJ1-4; D may be TRBD1 (5 bases). CDR3 size: 15 residues. Trimming left V 5 bases short and J 0 bases short, with 11 bases between. In germline, CDR1 is SGDLS, CDR2 YYNGEE. CDR3 sequence reads: CASSGGWATNEKLFF. CDR3 coding DNA: TGTGCCAGCAGTGGGGGTTGGGCAACTAATGAAAAACTGTTTTTT. The whole variable domain, filled in from reference TRBV9 and TRBJ1-4, reads DSGVTQTPKHLITATGQRVTLRCSPRSGDLSVYWYQQSLDQGLQFLIQYYNGEERAKGNILERFSAQQFPDLHSELNLSSLELGDSALYFCASSGGWATNEKLFFGSGTQLSVL.

V is TRBV19 and J is TRBJ2-7; 7 nucleotides align to TRBD1. The CDR3 has 12 residues. Germline values: CDR1 LNHDA, CDR2 SQIVND (reference sequence). V shed 9 bases, J shed 6 bases, and the junction held 8 bases outside the gene matches. CDR3 protein: CARPTGCCEQYF. The CDR3 coding sequence is TGTGCCAGACCGACAGGGTGTTGCGAGCAGTACTTC.

The V and J genes are TRBV27 and TRBJ2-5; 7 positions agree with TRBD1. The DNA end is more similar to TRBJ2-7, so the J call may be wrong. The V gene's germline CDR1 is MNHEY and CDR2 SMNVEV (reference sequence). The CDR3 is made up of 12 amino acids. The CDR3 here is CASKRQGHEQYF. As DNA, the CDR3 is TGTGCCAGCAAAAGACAGGGCCACGAGCAGTACTTC.

V and J are TRBV14 and TRBJ1-1, with 8 positions matching TRBD1. V was pared by 4 bases and J by 0 bases, with 7 bases of the junction left unmatched. The CDR3 has 16 residues. From germline, CDR1 is SGHDN and CDR2 FVKESK. DNA of the CDR3: TGTGCCAGCAGCCCACAGGGGGGCCCCGTGAACACTGAAGCTTTCTTT. This translates into CASSPQGGPVNTEAFF.

The V gene is TRBV19, the J gene TRBJ2-2; 11 bases line up with TRBD2. V was clipped by 3 bases and J by 1 base; unmatched bases: 4. Germline V gene sequence: CDR1 LNHDA, CDR2 SQIVND (reference sequence). This CDR3 contains 17 residues. The CDR3 sequence is CASSMASGGLNTGELFF. CDR3 DNA: TGTGCCAGTAGTATGGCTAGCGGGGGGCTGAACACCGGGGAGCTGTTTTTT. The full variable domain, completed using reference TRBV19 and TRBJ2-2, is DGGITQSPKYLFRKEGQNVTLSCEQNLNHDAMYWYRQDPGQGLRLIYYSQIVNDFQKGDIAEGYSVSREKKESFPLTVTSAQKNPTAFYLCASSMASGGLNTGELFFGEGSRLTVL.

The V gene is TRBV6-5, the J gene TRBJ1-2; D remains unclear. CDR1 and CDR2 from the germline V gene are MNHEY and SVGAGI. This CDR3 spans 15 amino acids. Trimming shortened V by 0 bases and J by 3 bases, and 11 bases separated the two germline ends. CDR3 in amino acids: CASSYSPRAYYGYTF. In DNA, the CDR3 is TGTGCCAGCAGTTACTCTCCCCGTGCTTACTATGGCTACACCTTC.

The rearrangement uses TRBV7-9 and TRBJ1-5; tentatively, D is TRBD1 (6 bases). Per the germline V gene, CDR1 is SEHNR and CDR2 is FQNEAQ (reference sequence). The CDR3 loop spans 14 amino acids. With 3 bases removed from V and 4 bases from J, the gap between germline ends came to 10 bases. CDR3 protein: CASSLAGVNQPQHF. The CDR3 DNA sequence: TGTGCCAGCAGCTTGGCAGGGGTGAATCAGCCCCAGCATTTT.

V gene TRBV20-1 combines with J gene TRBJ1-2; D gene unclear. Deletions cut 7 bases from V and 9 bases from J, with 12 bases between. Germline values: CDR1 DFQATT, CDR2 SNEGSKA (reference sequence). CDR3 size: 10 residues. CDR3 in DNA: TGCAGTGGGAGGGCTGAGAGCTACACCTTC. It yields the protein CSGRAESYTF.

The chain links TRBV15 to TRBJ2-1; 7 bases are a match to TRBD1. Trimming cost V 1 base and J 10 bases; bases outside gene matches: 1. The germline gives CDR1 LNHNV, CDR2 YYDKDF (reference sequence). This CDR3 spans 12 amino acids. CDR3 loop: CATSRVGGEQFF. The CDR3 DNA reads TGTGCCACCAGCAGAGTAGGGGGCGAGCAGTTCTTC. The full variable domain, with the rest looked up from reference TRBV15 and TRBJ2-1, is DAMVIQNPRYQVTQFGKPVTLSCSQTLNHNVMYWYQQKSSQAPKLLFHYYDKDFNNEADTPDNFQSRRPNTSFCFLDIRSPGLGDTAMYLCATSRVGGEQFFGPGTRLTVL.

The chain recombines TRBV7-8 with TRBJ2-2; weak D call: TRBD1 (6 bases). This CDR3 spans 15 amino acids. Trimming removed 1 base at V and 3 bases at J, with 9 bases between. From germline, CDR1 is SGHVS and CDR2 FQNEAQ. CDR3 bases: TGTGCCAGCAGCTTAGGACAGGCCGACACCGGGGAGCTGTTTTTT. Its protein product is CASSLGQADTGELFF.

The V and J genes are TRBV28 and TRBJ2-7; 12 bases are a match to TRBD1. The CDR3 runs 14 residues. The trim removed 3 bases at V and 6 bases at J, leaving 3 bases unmatched. Per germline, CDR1 MDHEN and CDR2 SYDVKM. The DNA for the CDR3 is TGTGCCAGCAGTTTTGGGACAGGGGGCTTCGAGCAGTACTTC. This encodes CASSFGTGGFEQYF. The entire variable domain, with the rest obtained from reference TRBV28 and TRBJ2-7, is as follows: DVKVTQSSRYLVKRTGEKVFLECVQDMDHENMFWYRQDPGLGLRLIYFSYDVKMKEKGDIPEGYSVSREKKERFSLILESASTNQTSMYLCASSFGTGGFEQYFGPGTRLTVT.

V usage is TRBV5-6 and J usage is TRBJ1-5; 10 positions match TRBD1. CDR1 is SGHDT, CDR2 YYEEEE, per germline. The length of the CDR3 is 15 residues. V lost 3 bases to trimming and J lost 3 bases; unmatched junction nucleotides: 3. DNA for the CDR3: TGTGCCAGCAGCTCGGGACAGGGGATCAATCAGCCCCAGCATTTT. Amino acid sequence: CASSSGQGINQPQHF.

This clone was picked up a small number of times. The V gene is TRBV19, the J gene TRBJ1-1; TRBD1 matches at 7 bases. The V gene's germline CDR1 is LNHDA and CDR2 SQIVND (reference sequence). This CDR3 spans 15 amino acids. The V gene end was trimmed by 3 bases and the J gene end by 0 bases; junction bases not matched to a gene: 4. CDR3 region: CASSMEGAMNTEAFF. As DNA, the CDR3 is TGTGCCAGTAGTATGGAGGGGGCGATGAACACTGAAGCTTTCTTT.